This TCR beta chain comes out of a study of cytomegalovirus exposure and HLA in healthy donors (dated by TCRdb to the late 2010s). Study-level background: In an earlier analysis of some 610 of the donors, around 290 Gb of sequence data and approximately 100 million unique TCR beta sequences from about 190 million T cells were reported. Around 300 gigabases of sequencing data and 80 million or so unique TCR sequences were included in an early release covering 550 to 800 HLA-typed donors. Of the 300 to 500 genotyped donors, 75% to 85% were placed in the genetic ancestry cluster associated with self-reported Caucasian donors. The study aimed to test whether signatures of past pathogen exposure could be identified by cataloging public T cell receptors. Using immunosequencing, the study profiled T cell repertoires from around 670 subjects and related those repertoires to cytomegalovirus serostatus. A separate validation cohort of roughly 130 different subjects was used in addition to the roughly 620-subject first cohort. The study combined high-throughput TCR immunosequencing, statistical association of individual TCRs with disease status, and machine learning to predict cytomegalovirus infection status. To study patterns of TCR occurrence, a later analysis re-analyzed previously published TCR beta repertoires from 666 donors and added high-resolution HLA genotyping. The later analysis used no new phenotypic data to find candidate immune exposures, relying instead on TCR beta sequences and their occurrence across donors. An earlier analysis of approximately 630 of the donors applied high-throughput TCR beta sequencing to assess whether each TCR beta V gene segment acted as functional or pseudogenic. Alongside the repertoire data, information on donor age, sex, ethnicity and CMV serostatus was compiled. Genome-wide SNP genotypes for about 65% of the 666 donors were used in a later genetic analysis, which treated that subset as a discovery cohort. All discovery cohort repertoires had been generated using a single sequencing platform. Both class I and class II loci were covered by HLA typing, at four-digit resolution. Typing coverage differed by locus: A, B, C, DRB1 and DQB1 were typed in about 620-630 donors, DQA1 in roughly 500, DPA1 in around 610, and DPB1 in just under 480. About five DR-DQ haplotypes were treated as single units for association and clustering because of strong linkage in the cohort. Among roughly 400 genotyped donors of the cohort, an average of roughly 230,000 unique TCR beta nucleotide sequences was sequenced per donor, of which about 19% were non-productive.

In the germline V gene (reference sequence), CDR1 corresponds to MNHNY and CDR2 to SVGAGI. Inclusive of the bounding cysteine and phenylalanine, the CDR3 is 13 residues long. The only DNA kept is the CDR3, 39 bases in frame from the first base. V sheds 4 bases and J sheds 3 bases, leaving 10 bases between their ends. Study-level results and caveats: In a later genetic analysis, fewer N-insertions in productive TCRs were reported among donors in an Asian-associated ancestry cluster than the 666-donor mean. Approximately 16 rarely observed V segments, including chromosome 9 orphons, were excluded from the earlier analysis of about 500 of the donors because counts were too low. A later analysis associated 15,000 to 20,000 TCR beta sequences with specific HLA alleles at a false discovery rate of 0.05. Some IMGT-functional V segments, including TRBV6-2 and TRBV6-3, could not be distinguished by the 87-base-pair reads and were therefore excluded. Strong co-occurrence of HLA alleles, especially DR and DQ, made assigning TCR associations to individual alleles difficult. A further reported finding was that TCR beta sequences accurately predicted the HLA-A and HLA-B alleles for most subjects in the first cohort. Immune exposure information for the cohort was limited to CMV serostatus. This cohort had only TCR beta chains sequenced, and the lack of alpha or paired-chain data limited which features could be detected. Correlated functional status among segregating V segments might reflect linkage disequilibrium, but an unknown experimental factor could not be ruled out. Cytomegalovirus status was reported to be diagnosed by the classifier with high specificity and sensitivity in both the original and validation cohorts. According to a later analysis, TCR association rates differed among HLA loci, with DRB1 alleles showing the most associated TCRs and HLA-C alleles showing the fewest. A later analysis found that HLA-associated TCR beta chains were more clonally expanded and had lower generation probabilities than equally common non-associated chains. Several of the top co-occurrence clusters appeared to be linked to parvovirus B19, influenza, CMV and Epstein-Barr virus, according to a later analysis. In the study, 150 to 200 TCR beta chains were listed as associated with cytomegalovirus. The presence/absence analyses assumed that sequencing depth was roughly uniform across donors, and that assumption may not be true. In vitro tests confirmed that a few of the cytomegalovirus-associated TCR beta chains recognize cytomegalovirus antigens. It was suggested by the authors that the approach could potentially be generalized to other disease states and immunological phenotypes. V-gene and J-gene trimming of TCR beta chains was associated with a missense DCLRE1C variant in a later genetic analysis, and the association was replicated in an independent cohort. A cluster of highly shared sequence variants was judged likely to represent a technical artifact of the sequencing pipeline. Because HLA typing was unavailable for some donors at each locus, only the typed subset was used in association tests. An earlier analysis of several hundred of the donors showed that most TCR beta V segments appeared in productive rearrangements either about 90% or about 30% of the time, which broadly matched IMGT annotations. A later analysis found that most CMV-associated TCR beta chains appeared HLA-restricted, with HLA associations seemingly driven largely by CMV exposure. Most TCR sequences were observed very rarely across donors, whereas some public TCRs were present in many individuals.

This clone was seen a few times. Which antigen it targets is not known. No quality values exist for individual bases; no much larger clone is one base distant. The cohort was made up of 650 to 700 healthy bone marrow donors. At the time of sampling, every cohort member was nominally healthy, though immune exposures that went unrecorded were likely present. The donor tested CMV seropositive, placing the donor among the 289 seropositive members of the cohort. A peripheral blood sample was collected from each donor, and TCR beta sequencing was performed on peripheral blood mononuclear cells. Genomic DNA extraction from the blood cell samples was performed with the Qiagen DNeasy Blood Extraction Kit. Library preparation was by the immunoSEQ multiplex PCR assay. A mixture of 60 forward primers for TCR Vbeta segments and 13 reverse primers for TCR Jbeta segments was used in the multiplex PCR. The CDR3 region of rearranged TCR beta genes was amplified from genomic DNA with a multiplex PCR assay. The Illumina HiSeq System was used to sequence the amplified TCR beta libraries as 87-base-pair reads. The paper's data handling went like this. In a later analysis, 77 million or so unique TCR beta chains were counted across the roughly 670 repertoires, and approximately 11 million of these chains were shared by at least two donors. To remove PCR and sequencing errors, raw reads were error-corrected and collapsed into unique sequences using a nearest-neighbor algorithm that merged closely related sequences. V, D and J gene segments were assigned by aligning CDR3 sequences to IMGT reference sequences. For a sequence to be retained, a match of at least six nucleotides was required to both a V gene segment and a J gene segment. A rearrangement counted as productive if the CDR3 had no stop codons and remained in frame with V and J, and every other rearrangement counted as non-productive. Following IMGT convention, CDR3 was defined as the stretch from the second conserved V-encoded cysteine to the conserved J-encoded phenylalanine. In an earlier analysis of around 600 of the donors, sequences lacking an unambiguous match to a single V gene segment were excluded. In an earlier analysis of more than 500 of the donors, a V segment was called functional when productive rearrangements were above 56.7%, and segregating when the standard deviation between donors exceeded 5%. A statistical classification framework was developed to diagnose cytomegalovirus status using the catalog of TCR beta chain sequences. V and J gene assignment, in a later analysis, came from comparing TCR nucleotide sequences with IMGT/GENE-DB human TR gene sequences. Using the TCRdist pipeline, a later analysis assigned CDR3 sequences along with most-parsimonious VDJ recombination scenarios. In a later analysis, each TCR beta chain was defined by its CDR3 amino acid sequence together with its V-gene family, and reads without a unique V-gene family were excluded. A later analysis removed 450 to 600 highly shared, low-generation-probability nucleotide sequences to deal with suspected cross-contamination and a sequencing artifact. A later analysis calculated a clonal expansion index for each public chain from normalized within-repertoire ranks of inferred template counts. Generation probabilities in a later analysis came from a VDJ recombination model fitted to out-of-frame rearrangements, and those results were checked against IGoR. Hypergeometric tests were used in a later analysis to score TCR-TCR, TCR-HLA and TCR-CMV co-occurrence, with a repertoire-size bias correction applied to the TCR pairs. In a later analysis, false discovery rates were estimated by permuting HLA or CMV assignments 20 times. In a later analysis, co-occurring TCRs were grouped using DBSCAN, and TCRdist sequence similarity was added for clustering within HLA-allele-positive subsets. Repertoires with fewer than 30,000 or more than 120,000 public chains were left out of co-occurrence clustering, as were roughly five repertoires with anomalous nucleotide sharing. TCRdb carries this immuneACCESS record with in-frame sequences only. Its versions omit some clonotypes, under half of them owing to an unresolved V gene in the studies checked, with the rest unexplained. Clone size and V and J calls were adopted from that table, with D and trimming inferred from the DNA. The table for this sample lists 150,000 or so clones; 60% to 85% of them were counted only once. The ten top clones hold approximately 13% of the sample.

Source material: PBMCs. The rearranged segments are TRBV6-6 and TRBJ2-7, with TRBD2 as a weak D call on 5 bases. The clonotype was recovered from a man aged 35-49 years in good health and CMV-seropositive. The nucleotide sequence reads TGTGCCAGCAGTTCACTAGTCCACTACGAGCAGTACTTC. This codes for CASSSLVHYEQYF.